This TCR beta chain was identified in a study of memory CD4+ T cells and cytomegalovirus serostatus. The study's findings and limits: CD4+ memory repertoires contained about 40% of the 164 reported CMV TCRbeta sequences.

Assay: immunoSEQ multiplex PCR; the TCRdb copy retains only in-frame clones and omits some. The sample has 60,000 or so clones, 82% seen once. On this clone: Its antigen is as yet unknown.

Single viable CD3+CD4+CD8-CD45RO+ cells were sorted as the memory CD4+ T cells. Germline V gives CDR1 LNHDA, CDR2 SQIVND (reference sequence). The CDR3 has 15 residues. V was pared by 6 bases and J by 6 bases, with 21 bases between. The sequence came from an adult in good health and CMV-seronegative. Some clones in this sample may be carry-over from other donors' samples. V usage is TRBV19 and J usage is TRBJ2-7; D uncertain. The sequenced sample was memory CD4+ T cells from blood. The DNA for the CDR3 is TGTGCCAGTAGCACTCCCCCCTACACCTACCCCGAGCAGTACTTC. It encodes CASSTPPYTYPEQYF.